This T cell receptor beta chain appears in the sequencing data of a study of PD-1 blockade in classical Hodgkin lymphoma. Time point reported: cycle 4 day 1 (C4D1), after six to seven weeks of nivolumab. Every one of the patients relapsed after autologous stem cell transplantation (brentuximab vedotin exposure was variable). Patients showed best responses of complete response, partial response or progressive disease. Study-wide findings and caveats: The repertoire differences lack a defined cause, possibly disease activity or prior therapy. Complete responders' diversity at baseline resembled that of newly diagnosed patients. When set against healthy donors, newly diagnosed patients were reported to show lower baseline TCR diversity.

With regard to this clone: Its antigen is unknown.

Only in-frame clones appear in the TCRdb table, and some are missing; sequencing was by immunoSEQ multiplex PCR. Of about 64,000 clones listed, over 85% were seen once; the top ten hold about 8%. V was cut by 5 bases and J by 1 base, with 11 bases left in between. Germline CDR1 reads MGHRA; CDR2 reads YSYEKL. CDR3 length equals 14 residues. This sample comprised peripheral blood mononuclear cells (PBMCs), obtained before the fourth cycle of nivolumab. The chain employs TRBV4-1 and TRBJ1-2; no firm D call. This TCR came from a human donor with classical Hodgkin lymphoma. In nucleotides, the CDR3 is TGCGCCAGCAGCAAAAGGACGGGTAACTATGGCTACACCTTC. This encodes CASSKRTGNYGYTF.